The rows below give T cell receptor beta chains drawn from one sample of a study of T cell repertoires in cytomegalovirus infection. No antigen is known for these receptors. TCRdb redid the calling of the reads with MiXCR, one entry per CDR3 protein. The table records roughly 800,000 distinct CDR3 sequences, 25% to 35% of them present only once. The sequencing used cultured CD8+ T cells from PBMCs, collected from culture after CMV antigen stimulation. These receptors all stem from a human donor in good health (CMV status not recorded). Some clones in this sample may be carry-over from other donors' samples. CDR3s include the opening cysteine and the closing phenylalanine or tryptophan. The D gene is left open where the match is weak. Rows may omit the clone size; those that give it use once, few, many or a size class.

clone size,V gene,J gene,D gene,CDR3 DNA,CDR3 protein
few,TRBV10-3,TRBJ1-5,NA,TGTGCCATCAGTACAGGGAGGGCGAGCAATCAGCCCCAGCATTTT,CAISTGRASNQPQHF
many,TRBV7-9,TRBJ1-1,TRBD1,TGTGCCAGCAGCGGTCTGGGACAGGGGAGAATAGATGAAGCTTTCTTT,CASSGLGQGRIDEAFF
few,TRBV4-2,TRBJ2-3,NA,TGTGCCAGCAGCCAGGGATACGATACAGATACGCAGTATTTT,CASSQGYDTDTQYF
NA,TRBV7-9,TRBJ1-2,NA,TGTGCCAGCAGCATCCCCCCCGGCCCCCTAGACTATGGCTACACCTTC,CASSIPPGPLDYGYTF
few,TRBV12-3/TRBV12-4,TRBJ2-3,NA,TGTGCCAGCAGTTTTTGGGCTGATACGCAGTATTTT,CASSFWADTQYF
NA,TRBV7-9,TRBJ2-5,NA,TGTGCCAGCAGCCCTCGAGCGGACGAGACCCAGTACTTC,CASSPRADETQYF
few,TRBV6-6,TRBJ1-5,NA,TGTGCCAGCAGTTACAGGGATTGGAGTCAGCCCCAGCATTTT,CASSYRDWSQPQHF
NA,TRBV5-6,TRBJ2-1,NA,TGTGCCAGCAGCCCATGGATGGGGGGAGAGCAGTTCTTC,CASSPWMGGEQFF
NA,TRBV12-3/TRBV12-4,TRBJ2-3,TRBD1,TGTGCCAGCCAAACAGGGGGCTCAGATACGCAGTATTTT,CASQTGGSDTQYF
NA,TRBV9,TRBJ2-5,NA,TGTGCCAGCAGCGTAGATGGAGAATTATCCCTACAAGAGACCCAGTACTTC,CASSVDGELSLQETQYF
NA,TRBV4-3,TRBJ1-6,NA,TGCGCCAGCAGCCAAGATTGGGGGTCAGGCAATAATTCACCCCTCCACTTT,CASSQDWGSGNNSPLHF
few,TRBV20-1,TRBJ2-1,TRBD2,TGCAGTGCTCAAAGCGGGAGCTCCTACAATGAGCAGTTCTTC,CSAQSGSSYNEQFF
NA,TRBV27,TRBJ2-2,NA,TGTGCCAGCAGTTTTGATCATAGTGTCAGGTTCACCGGGGAGCTGTTTTTT,CASSFDHSVRFTGELFF
NA,TRBV6-8,TRBJ2-1,TRBD2,TGTGCCAGCAACCCGGGGGCAGCGGGGGGCTTCAATGAGCAGTTCTTC,CASNPGAAGGFNEQFF
many,TRBV6-6,TRBJ1-1,NA,TGTGCCAGCAGTTACGCCCTTCCATGGGGGGACAACATGAACACTGAAGCTTTCTTT,CASSYALPWGDNMNTEAFF
NA,TRBV4-3,TRBJ2-1,TRBD2,TGCGCCAGCAGCCATACTAGCCGGGGGGGGGTTGAGCAGTTCTTC,CASSHTSRGGVEQFF
NA,TRBV11-1,TRBJ1-1,TRBD1,TGTGCCAGCAGCTCTCTAGACAGGGCGAACACTGAAGCTTTCTTT,CASSSLDRANTEAFF
NA,TRBV19,TRBJ1-2,NA,TGTGCCAGTAGTCTAGTAGCTGGCTACACCTTC,CASSLVAGYTF
many,TRBV7-2,TRBJ2-3,TRBD2,TGTGCCAGCAGCTTAAGCGGGGGAGGGGACACAGATACGCAGTATTTT,CASSLSGGGDTDTQYF
NA,TRBV2,TRBJ2-7,NA,TGTGCCAGCAGTGTTGCCGGGACTTTTACCGAGCAGTACTTC,CASSVAGTFTEQYF
NA,TRBV7-2,TRBJ1-2,NA,TGTGCCAGCACGCCCGGGACGGCGACTAACTATGGCTACACCTTC,CASTPGTATNYGYTF
few,TRBV5-6,TRBJ1-5,TRBD1,TGTGCCAGCAGCTTCAACACAGGGGGCAATCAGCCCCAGCATTTT,CASSFNTGGNQPQHF
many,TRBV12-3/TRBV12-4,TRBJ1-1,TRBD1,TGTGCCAGCAGTTCCCCATTCCCGGGACAGGATATGAACACTGAAGCTTTCTTT,CASSSPFPGQDMNTEAFF
NA,TRBV6-5,TRBJ1-1,NA,TGTGCCAGCAGTTACCAGGGACGTAGCACTGAAGCTTTCTTT,CASSYQGRSTEAFF
many,TRBV5-6,TRBJ1-1,NA,TGTGCCAGCAGCTGGATGGGCACTGAAGCTTTCTTT,CASSWMGTEAFF
NA,TRBV28,TRBJ1-2,NA,TGTGCCAGCAATTTAGACAATAACTATGGCTACACCTTC,CASNLDNNYGYTF
many,TRBV7-2,TRBJ2-2,TRBD2,TGTGCCAGCAGCTTCAGGATAGGACTAGCGGGTACCGGGGAGCTGTTTTTT,CASSFRIGLAGTGELFF
NA,TRBV7-9,TRBJ2-1,NA,TGTGCCAGCAGGCGAGAGTTGGTGTCGAGGGGTGAGCAGTTCTTC,CASRRELVSRGEQFF
NA,TRBV24-1,TRBJ2-5,NA,TGTGCCACCAGTGATTTAAAAGCGCCTCAAGAGACCCAGTACTTC,CATSDLKAPQETQYF
many,TRBV6-1,TRBJ2-5,NA,TGTGCCAGCAGTGGGGACTACCAAGAGACCCAGTACTTC,CASSGDYQETQYF
few,TRBV7-9,TRBJ1-4,NA,TGTGCCAGCAGCGTCGCGAAAGGTGGTAATGAAAAACTGTTTTTT,CASSVAKGGNEKLFF
NA,TRBV10-3,TRBJ2-7,TRBD2,TGTGCCGCGGGGGGCAGAGCCTACGAGCAGTACTTC,CAAGGRAYEQYF
few,TRBV2,TRBJ1-1,TRBD1,TGTGCCAGCAAGGGGGCAGGGACTGAAGCTTTCTTT,CASKGAGTEAFF
many,TRBV7-9,TRBJ1-1,NA,TGTGCCAGCAGTTTTACAGCGAACACTGAAGCTTTCTTT,CASSFTANTEAFF
NA,TRBV12-3/TRBV12-4,TRBJ1-1,NA,TGTGCCAGCAGCATTTTCATTGTAGGCACTGAAGCTTTCTTT,CASSIFIVGTEAFF
few,TRBV20-1,TRBJ1-1,NA,TGCAGTGCTAGGGCAGGGGTGGACACTGAAGCTTTCTTT,CSARAGVDTEAFF
many,TRBV7-7,TRBJ2-2,TRBD1,TGTGCTAGCAGCTCCTCCTACGGGACAGGGGGCGTGAGGACCGGGGAGCTGTTTTTT,CASSSSYGTGGVRTGELFF
few,TRBV6-5,TRBJ2-7,NA,TGTGCCAGCAGTTACGCCGCCGTCGGGATCTCGGGCGAGCAGTACTTC,CASSYAAVGISGEQYF
NA,TRBV4-3,TRBJ2-2,TRBD2,TGCGCCAGCAGCCTTATCCCTAGCGGGGGGGCCACCGGGGAGCTGTTTTTT,CASSLIPSGGATGELFF
many,TRBV7-2,TRBJ1-2,NA,TGTGCCAGCATCGGGACTCATGGCTACACCTTC,CASIGTHGYTF
few,TRBV7-2,TRBJ2-7,NA,TGTGCCAGCAGCTGGACGGGGGACTCCTACGAGCAGTACTTC,CASSWTGDSYEQYF
NA,TRBV6-2/TRBV6-3,TRBJ2-3,NA,TGTGCCAGCAGTTATTTAATCCGGGACGCAGATACGCAGTATTTT,CASSYLIRDADTQYF
NA,TRBV7-2,TRBJ2-1,NA,TGTGCCAGCAGCTTAGGGGGCGCGCCTGGGTACAATGAGCAGTTCTTC,CASSLGGAPGYNEQFF
NA,TRBV24-1,TRBJ1-2,NA,TGTGCCACCAGTGACCCCGAGCCAGGGGCCCATGGCTACACCTTC,CATSDPEPGAHGYTF
NA,TRBV4-1,TRBJ1-1,NA,TGCGCCAGCAGCCAAATCAACAAGCTCAACACTGAAGCTTTCTTT,CASSQINKLNTEAFF
few,TRBV27,TRBJ1-4,NA,TGTGCCAGCAGTTCGAGCCAGGGGACTAATGAAAAACTGTTTTTT,CASSSSQGTNEKLFF
NA,TRBV7-9,TRBJ1-2,TRBD1,TGTGCCACTTTGGGGGACAGGTTCGTTGATGGCTACACCTTC,CATLGDRFVDGYTF
NA,TRBV9,TRBJ2-3,TRBD1,TGTGCCAGCAGCTCAGACAGGGTCAGAACAGATACGCAGTATTTT,CASSSDRVRTDTQYF
NA,TRBV12-3/TRBV12-4,TRBJ2-5,TRBD1,TGTGCCAGCAGTTTAGCGCTTTCGGACAGGGAAGAAGAGACCCAGTACTTC,CASSLALSDREEETQYF
NA,TRBV6-2/TRBV6-3,TRBJ2-3,TRBD1,TGTGCCAGCAATTACGGACAGGTTGGGGGTACGCAGTATTTT,CASNYGQVGGTQYF
many,TRBV27,TRBJ1-1,NA,TGTGCCAGCAGTTTATCTTCAGGGTCCTGGAACACTGAAGCTTTCTTT,CASSLSSGSWNTEAFF
NA,TRBV7-9,TRBJ2-7,NA,TGTGCCAGCAGCTTATTGGTGGTCGGCGAGCAGTACTTC,CASSLLVVGEQYF
NA,TRBV6-5,TRBJ2-1,TRBD2,TGTGCCAGCAGTGTTAGCGGGGGCCCGGGGAGAGAGCAGTTCTTC,CASSVSGGPGREQFF